The 13 T cell receptor beta chains in this list originate from one sample, sequenced in a study of control samples from healthy donors and cancer patients. Data came from immunoSEQ multiplex PCR; TCRdb stores just in-frame clones and leaves some out. The sample shows more than 50,000 clones, less than 95% of them seen only once. Sequenced: PBMCs. The receptors originated from a woman between 45 and 65 years old with colorectal cancer.

Here the CDR3 DNA reads TGTGCCAGCAGCTTGGATGGAGGTTTGGATACGCAGTATTTT. Translating it yields CASSLDGGLDTQYF. The V gene is TRBV5-5, the J gene TRBJ2-3; D may be TRBD2 (5 bases). The CDR3 runs 14 residues. V was cut by 0 bases and J by 6 bases, with 11 bases left in between. Looked up from germline, CDR1 is SGHKS and CDR2 is YYEKEE (reference sequence).

The rearrangement uses TRBV7-6 and TRBJ1-1; D is perhaps TRBD1 (6 bases). V lost 4 bases to trimming and J lost 1 base, with 13 bases between them. The CDR3 extends over 15 amino acids. Germline CDR1 and CDR2: SGHVS and FNYEAQ. CDR3 bases: TGTGCCAGCAGCTCGAACCAGGGGACGAACACTGAAGCTTTCTTT. This encodes CASSSNQGTNTEAFF.

V and J are TRBV28 and TRBJ2-7, with D uncertain. Per the germline V gene, CDR1 is MDHEN and CDR2 is SYDVKM. Trimming pared 6 bases from V and 1 base from J, leaving 10 bases between. The CDR3 is 13 residues long. The CDR3 DNA reads as TGTGCCAGCAGAATGGGTCGATCCTACGAGCAGTACTTC. Translation: CASRMGRSYEQYF.

The chain links TRBV5-1 to TRBJ2-1; 9 bases agree with TRBD2. The junction had 7 bases not matched to a gene; V was cut back by 4 bases and J by 5 bases. The germline V gene has CDR1 SGHRS and CDR2 YFSETQ. This CDR3 is built from 15 residues. CDR3 in amino acids: CASSPRTSADNEQFF. CDR3 sequence (DNA): TGCGCCAGCAGCCCCCGGACTAGCGCCGACAATGAGCAGTTCTTC.

This chain uses TRBV3-1 (or the pseudogene TRBV3-2) with TRBJ1-2; D may be TRBD1 (5 bases). CDR3 length: 13 amino acids. V lost 5 bases and J 2 bases, leaving 9 bases between the germline ends. Germline lookup yields CDR1 LGHDT and CDR2 YNNKEL (reference sequence). The CDR3 DNA reads TGTGCCAGCAGCGGGGACGGAAACTATGGCTACACCTTC. Translating gives CASSGDGNYGYTF.

The gene calls are TRBV27 and TRBJ1-1; D gene ambiguous. CDR3 length: 14 amino acids. The V gene lost 6 bases and the J gene lost 0 bases, with 11 bases spanning the gap. Germline V lookup: CDR1 MNHEY, CDR2 SMNVEV (reference sequence). This CDR3 is CASRVHRLNTEAFF. The CDR3 DNA reads as TGTGCCAGCAGGGTCCACAGATTGAACACTGAAGCTTTCTTT.

This chain uses TRBV6-1 with TRBJ1-2; 10 bases align to TRBD1. The V gene's germline CDR1 is MNHNS and CDR2 SASEGT. The CDR3 covers 14 residues. V lost 5 bases and J lost 6; bases outside the gene matches: 6. CDR3: CASSYRQGANGYTF. For the CDR3, the DNA is TGTGCCAGCAGTTATCGACAGGGGGCGAATGGCTACACCTTC.

The chain joins TRBV7-3 to TRBJ2-1; D unresolved. The CDR3 consists of 13 residues. V was trimmed by 0 bases and J by 5 bases, leaving 5 bases between them. Germline V gene data show CDR1 as SGHTA and CDR2 as FQGTGA. Here the CDR3 reads CASSLTPDNEQFF. In DNA form, the CDR3 reads TGTGCCAGCAGCTTAACGCCCGACAATGAGCAGTTCTTC.

This rearrangement joins TRBV6-5 to TRBJ1-1, with 7 bases fitting TRBD1. V was pared by 7 bases and J by 2 bases, with 7 bases of the junction left unmatched. In germline, CDR1 is MNHEY, CDR2 SVGAGI. The CDR3 covers 14 residues. CDR3 protein: CASIIDRANTEAFF. In nucleotides, the CDR3 is TGTGCCAGCATCATAGACAGGGCAAACACTGAAGCTTTCTTT.

This clone was observed a few times. The CDR3 DNA reads TGTGCCACCAGCATGCAAGACAGAGACACTGAAGCTTTCTTT. Translated, it gives CATSMQDRDTEAFF. The chain combines TRBV15 with TRBJ1-1; D might be TRBD1 (5 bases). Trimming pared 4 bases from V and 3 bases from J, leaving 12 bases between. Germline V gives CDR1 LNHNV, CDR2 YYDKDF (reference sequence). The CDR3 totals 14 residues.

The chain joins TRBV6-1 to TRBJ1-5; D unclear. CDR3 length equals 17 residues. Germline lookup yields CDR1 MNHNS and CDR2 SASEGT. V lost 3 bases and J 0 bases, leaving 15 bases between the germline ends. CDR3 nucleotide sequence: TGTGCCAGCAGTGACAGATTCCTACTCTATAGCAATCAGCCCCAGCATTTT. Translating it yields CASSDRFLLYSNQPQHF.

This chain uses TRBV19 with TRBJ1-5; tentative D call: TRBD1 (5 bases). CDR1 is LNHDA, CDR2 SQIVND, per germline (reference sequence). V was trimmed by 3 bases and J by 9 bases, leaving 15 bases between them. This CDR3 comprises 14 residues. CDR3 sequence: CASSILGSGAPQHF. In DNA form, the CDR3 reads TGTGCCAGTAGTATTCTAGGGAGCGGGGCGCCCCAGCATTTT.

The chain couples TRBV28 to TRBJ2-3; 9 nucleotides line up with TRBD1. Losses at the gene ends were 4 bases for V and 3 bases for J; bases not matched to a gene: 5. Germline values: CDR1 MDHEN, CDR2 SYDVKM. The CDR3 is 15 residues long. In nucleotides, the CDR3 is TGTGCCAGCAGTTCGACAGGGGGAAGGACAGATACGCAGTATTTT. Translated, it gives CASSSTGGRTDTQYF.